This T cell receptor beta chain was observed in a study of cytomegalovirus exposure and HLA in healthy donors. Study-level results: Analyzed later, association rates of TCRs varied across HLA loci, with DRB1 most and HLA-C fewest. A list of 150 or so TCR beta chains associated with cytomegalovirus was given. Earlier results showed most TCR beta V segments being productive about 87% or about 30% of the time.

Use of 60 Vbeta and 13 Jbeta primers characterized the PCR. This table comes from immunoSEQ multiplex PCR, and its TCRdb copy is limited to in-frame clones, with some not included. This sample has 65,000 to 85,000 clones, with 80% to 90% found just once. This CDR3 is built from 17 residues. The sample holds one count of this clone. Its matching antigen is unknown. This TCR came from a woman aged 25 to 45 in good health and CMV-seronegative. Sequenced input: PBMCs. The gene calls are TRBV21-1 and TRBJ2-1; whether TRBD2, the table's D call, matches the DNA was not checked. TRBV21-1 is labeled a pseudogene. CDR3 sequence reads: CASSTGRTVSGYNEQFF. The CDR3 bases are TGTGCCAGCAGCACGGGAAGGACTGTCTCTGGGTACAATGAGCAGTTCTTC.